The clone carrying this T cell receptor beta chain appeared a single time. This record comes from a study of blood T cell repertoires in COVID-19. Study background: Sites in the United States, Italy and Spain provided acute and convalescent COVID-19 samples. In each case, the material was cDNA or gDNA derived from T cells, B-cell-depleted T cells, or PBMCs.

Measured with immunoSEQ multiplex PCR; TCRdb has only the in-frame clones, and not every one. This table has about 200,000 clones, about 88% appearing once. CDR1 and CDR2 from the germline V gene are SGHNT and YENEEA. The CDR3 extends over 14 amino acids. Trimming stripped 2 bases from V and 5 bases from J, with 10 bases between. This TCR came from a woman aged 40 to 50 who had recovered from COVID-19. V and J are TRBV11-3 and TRBJ2-1; D may be TRBD1 (5 bases). The material sequenced was peripheral blood. CDR3 residues: CASSLSSGNNEQFF. The DNA of the CDR3 is TGTGCCAGCAGCTTATCTTCAGGGAACAATGAGCAGTTCTTC.